This T cell receptor (beta chain) was profiled in a study of cytomegalovirus exposure and HLA in healthy donors. Study-level points and caveats: A list of 164 TCR beta chains associated with cytomegalovirus was given. According to an earlier analysis, most TCR beta V segments yielded productive rearrangements about 90% or about 30% of the time.

The germline CDR1 and CDR2 sequences are SGHDT and YYEEEE. Deletions cut 6 bases from V and 3 bases from J, with 17 bases between. The CDR3 is 15 residues long. The PCR had 60 Vbeta and 13 Jbeta primers. Only in-frame clones appear in the TCRdb table, and some are missing; sequencing was by immunoSEQ multiplex PCR. Among some 110,000 clones listed, 73% were seen once. About this clone: The antigen is not known.

The sequenced material came from PBMCs. The TCR comes from a man between 60 and 75 years old in good health and CMV-seropositive. This sequence joins TRBV5-6 and TRBJ2-3, with TRBD1 as a possible D gene (6 bases). CDR3 protein: CASNLGGRRTDTQYF. CDR3 bases: TGTGCCAGCAACCTTGGGGGCCGTCGTACAGATACGCAGTATTTT. Supplemented by reference TRBV5-6 and TRBJ2-3, the full variable domain reads DAGVTQSPTHLIKTRGQQVTLRCSPKSGHDTVSWYQQALGQGPQFIFQYYEEEERQRGNFPDRFSGHQFPNYSSELNVNALLLGDSALYLCASNLGGRRTDTQYFGPGTRLTVL.